These 20 T cell receptor beta chains share one sample of origin, sequenced in a study of shared clonotypes between healthy human individuals (dated by TCRdb to between 2020 and 2021). The library was produced with the immunoSEQ multiplex PCR assay. TCRdb took over this immuneACCESS table, retaining in-frame rearrangements with V and J assigned. Such tables are incomplete; in checked studies, under half of the missing clones stem from an unresolved V gene, and the remainder is unexplained. The sample table contains about 2 million clones; only one count was recorded for approximately 95% of them. The biggest ten clones account for 0.85% to 1.3% of the sample. For the CD8 naive samples, CD45RO-negative cells were positively selected for CCR7, yielding a CD45RA+CCR7+ population from which TemRA cells were excluded. The specimen sequenced was naive CD8+ T cells sorted from blood. The sample's cell subset or site label is to be understood as: CD45RA+CCR7+. Receptor source: a man aged 18-30 years in good health.

The J gene is TRBJ2-4, the V gene TRBV11-2; no reliable D call. The germline V gene has CDR1 SGHAT and CDR2 FQNNGV. This CDR3 has 14 residues. The germline V and J ends were trimmed by 1 base and 2 bases, with 6 bases remaining between them. The CDR3, as DNA: TGTGCCAGCAGCTTAGTCGGAACCAAAAACATTCAGTACTTC. Its translation: CASSLVGTKNIQYF.

This clone was recorded once. This rearrangement joins TRBV15 to TRBJ2-7, with a weak D call TRBD1 (7 bases). Per the germline V gene, CDR1 is LNHNV and CDR2 is YYDKDF (reference sequence). V was trimmed by 1 base and J by 4 bases, leaving 14 bases between them. The CDR3 is made up of 15 amino acids. CDR3 sequence (DNA): TGTGCCACCAGCAGAGCTGTGACAGGGACTTACGAGCAGTACTTC. It yields the protein CATSRAVTGTYEQYF.

With regard to this clone: This may arise from a read error, as a much more abundant clone is one base away. The chain combines TRBV11-2 with TRBJ1-1, with TRBD1 as a possible D gene (5 bases). The CDR3 sequence is 14 residues long. Germline V lookup: CDR1 SGHAT, CDR2 FQNNGV. V was pared by 1 base and J by 0 bases, with 6 bases between. DNA of the CDR3: TGTGCCAGCAGCTTAGCAGGGTTGAACACTGAAGCTTTCTTT. The encoded protein is CASSLAGLNTEAFF.

This sequence joins TRBV7-9 and TRBJ1-2, with TRBD1 matching 9 bases. Unmatched junction bases numbered 7, after V lost 8 bases and J lost 3 bases. Germline CDR1 and CDR2: SEHNR and FQNEAQ (reference sequence). CDR3 length: 14 residues. The CDR3 DNA reads TGTGCCAGCTTGGGGGACAGGGTCGACTATGGCTACACCTTC. Protein: CASLGDRVDYGYTF.

As to this clone: Other DNA variants within this sample encode the same CDR3. This chain links TRBV6-1 with TRBJ1-2, with a weak D call TRBD1 (6 bases). This CDR3 spans 13 amino acids. The V gene lost 3 bases and the J gene lost 4 bases, with 9 bases spanning the gap. Germline V CDR1 and CDR2: MNHNS, SASEGT. The CDR3 here is CASSEDSLYGYTF. In DNA, the CDR3 is TGTGCCAGCAGTGAGGACAGCCTCTATGGCTACACCTTC.

This chain's CDR3 is CATTRENTEAFF. In DNA, the CDR3 is TGTGCCACCACCAGGGAGAACACTGAAGCTTTCTTT. V usage is TRBV19 and J usage is TRBJ1-1; D perhaps matches TRBD1 (5 bases). Trimming pared 10 bases from V and 1 base from J, leaving 10 bases between. Germline V gene lookup returns CDR1 LNHDA and CDR2 SQIVND (reference sequence). The CDR3 length is 12 residues.

The chain is built from TRBV13 and TRBJ1-1, with 7 bases identical to TRBD1. Germline CDR1 is PRHDT and CDR2 is FYEKMQ (reference sequence). The CDR3 has 19 amino acids. V shed 5 bases, J shed 2 bases, and the junction held 20 bases outside the gene matches. CDR3 region: CASSLLRIRDSSPNTEAFF. The CDR3 region has the DNA TGTGCCAGCAGCCTTCTACGGATCCGGGACAGCTCACCTAACACTGAAGCTTTCTTT.

The chain has TRBV7-9 and TRBJ2-7, with 12 nucleotides matching TRBD1. This CDR3 is built from 15 residues. The V segment lost 5 bases and the J segment 3 bases; nucleotides outside the gene matches: 5. Germline CDR1 is SEHNR and CDR2 is FQNEAQ (reference sequence). The DNA for the CDR3 is TGTGCCAGCAGCGGGGGACAGGGGGCATACTACGAGCAGTACTTC. It translates to CASSGGQGAYYEQYF.

The V gene is TRBV30, the J gene TRBJ2-3; 8 nucleotides line up with TRBD2. The CDR3 runs 14 residues. The trim removed 5 bases at V and 2 bases at J, leaving 6 bases unmatched. CDR1 GTSNPN and CDR2 SVGIG come from the germline V gene (reference sequence). CDR3 coding DNA: TGTGCCTGGGCAATAGCGGGGACCACAGATACGCAGTATTTT. Translated: CAWAIAGTTDTQYF.

The chain is built from TRBV5-1 and TRBJ2-1, with TRBD2 matching over 11 bases. In germline, CDR1 is SGHRS, CDR2 YFSETQ. V was clipped by 0 bases and J by 8 bases; unmatched bases: 4. This CDR3 spans 15 amino acids. CDR3 residues: CASSLGLAGWDEQFF. The CDR3 DNA sequence: TGCGCCAGCAGCTTGGGACTAGCGGGGTGGGATGAGCAGTTCTTC.

The chain is built from TRBV2 and TRBJ2-1, with D possibly matching TRBD2 (5 bases). The CDR3 spans 15 residues. V gave up 10 bases and J gave up 0 bases, with 16 bases separating them. Germline V gene data show CDR1 as SNHLY and CDR2 as FYNNEI. CDR3 amino acids: CAISSFSSSYNEQFF. Here the CDR3 DNA reads TGTGCCATCTCTAGCTTTTCGAGCTCCTACAATGAGCAGTTCTTC.

The chain employs TRBV4-1 and TRBJ2-7; 9 nucleotides agree with TRBD2. In germline, CDR1 is MGHRA, CDR2 YSYEKL. V was pared by 2 bases and J by 1 base, with 9 bases of the junction left unmatched. The CDR3 consists of 17 residues. The CDR3 spells CASSQLPPAGGSYEQYF. In DNA, the CDR3 is TGCGCCAGCAGCCAACTTCCCCCAGCGGGAGGTTCCTACGAGCAGTACTTC.

Worth noting for this clone: The identical CDR3 is also encoded by other nucleotide sequences in the sample. The chain combines TRBV10-2 with TRBJ2-7, with D maybe TRBD1 (6 bases). The CDR3 is 12 amino acids. CDR1 and CDR2 from the germline V gene are WSHSY and SAAADI. V lost 6 bases and J 1 base, leaving 7 bases between the germline ends. For the CDR3, the DNA is TGCGCCAGCAGGGACAGTTCCTACGAGCAGTACTTC. This gives the protein CASRDSSYEQYF.

The chain uses TRBV27 and TRBJ1-1; TRBD1 aligns across 7 bases. Trimming removed 3 bases from V and 4 bases from J; junction bases left unmatched: 5. The CDR3 has 14 residues. Germline V gene data show CDR1 as MNHEY and CDR2 as SMNVEV (reference sequence). CDR3 sequence reads: CASSLTGKGTEAFF. The DNA for the CDR3 is TGTGCCAGCAGTTTGACAGGGAAAGGCACTGAAGCTTTCTTT.

Here the CDR3 DNA reads TGTGCCAGTACCGGGGTTGGGGGCATGAACACTGAAGCTTTCTTT. This translates into CASTGVGGMNTEAFF. The rearrangement joins TRBV19 to TRBJ1-1; tentative D call: TRBD1 (6 bases). There are 15 residues in the CDR3. Deletions cut 7 bases from V and 0 bases from J, with 15 bases between. Germline CDR1 reads LNHDA; CDR2 reads SQIVND (reference sequence).

CDR3 DNA: TGTGCCAGCAGCCAAGTCATGGGGTATTCCTACGAGCAGTACTTC. Protein product: CASSQVMGYSYEQYF. This chain connects TRBV14 to TRBJ2-7; no clear D. The CDR3 runs to 15 residues. Germline assignment: CDR1 SGHDN and CDR2 FVKESK. V was shortened by 1 base and J by 1 base, with 11 bases between the two germline ends.

The chain uses TRBV19 and TRBJ1-2, with unresolved D. CDR3 length: 15 amino acids. The germline V gene has CDR1 LNHDA and CDR2 SQIVND (reference sequence). V was shortened by 4 bases and J by 0 bases, with 12 bases between the two germline ends. The CDR3 DNA is TGTGCCAGTAGTACCGACATGTGGCCTAACTATGGCTACACCTTC. Translated, it gives CASSTDMWPNYGYTF.

The chain is built from TRBV16 and TRBJ2-7; TRBD1 matches 7 bases. Per germline, CDR1 KGHSY and CDR2 FQNENV. Trimming at V came to 4 bases and at J to 0 bases, leaving 12 bases not matched to a gene. This CDR3 region has 17 residues. CDR3 loop: CASSPGQSLPSSYEQYF. DNA for the CDR3: TGTGCCAGCAGCCCGGGACAGTCCCTTCCGAGCTCCTACGAGCAGTACTTC.

The rearrangement uses TRBV19 and TRBJ2-3, with D unresolved. The length of the CDR3 is 14 residues. Germline V lookup: CDR1 LNHDA, CDR2 SQIVND (reference sequence). The V end lost 0 bases, the J end lost 4 bases, and 8 bases lay between the germline ends. The CDR3 is CASSIDLLADTQYF. The DNA for the CDR3 is TGTGCCAGTAGTATAGATCTCCTCGCAGATACGCAGTATTTT.

This chain connects TRBV4-3 to TRBJ2-7; 7 positions agree with TRBD2. The ends lost 3 bases at V and 0 bases at J; junction bases unmatched: 2. This CDR3 comprises 14 residues. Germline CDR1 and CDR2: LGHNA and YSLEER. The DNA of the CDR3 is TGCGCCAGCAGCCACAGCGGGAACTCCTACGAGCAGTACTTC. This encodes CASSHSGNSYEQYF.